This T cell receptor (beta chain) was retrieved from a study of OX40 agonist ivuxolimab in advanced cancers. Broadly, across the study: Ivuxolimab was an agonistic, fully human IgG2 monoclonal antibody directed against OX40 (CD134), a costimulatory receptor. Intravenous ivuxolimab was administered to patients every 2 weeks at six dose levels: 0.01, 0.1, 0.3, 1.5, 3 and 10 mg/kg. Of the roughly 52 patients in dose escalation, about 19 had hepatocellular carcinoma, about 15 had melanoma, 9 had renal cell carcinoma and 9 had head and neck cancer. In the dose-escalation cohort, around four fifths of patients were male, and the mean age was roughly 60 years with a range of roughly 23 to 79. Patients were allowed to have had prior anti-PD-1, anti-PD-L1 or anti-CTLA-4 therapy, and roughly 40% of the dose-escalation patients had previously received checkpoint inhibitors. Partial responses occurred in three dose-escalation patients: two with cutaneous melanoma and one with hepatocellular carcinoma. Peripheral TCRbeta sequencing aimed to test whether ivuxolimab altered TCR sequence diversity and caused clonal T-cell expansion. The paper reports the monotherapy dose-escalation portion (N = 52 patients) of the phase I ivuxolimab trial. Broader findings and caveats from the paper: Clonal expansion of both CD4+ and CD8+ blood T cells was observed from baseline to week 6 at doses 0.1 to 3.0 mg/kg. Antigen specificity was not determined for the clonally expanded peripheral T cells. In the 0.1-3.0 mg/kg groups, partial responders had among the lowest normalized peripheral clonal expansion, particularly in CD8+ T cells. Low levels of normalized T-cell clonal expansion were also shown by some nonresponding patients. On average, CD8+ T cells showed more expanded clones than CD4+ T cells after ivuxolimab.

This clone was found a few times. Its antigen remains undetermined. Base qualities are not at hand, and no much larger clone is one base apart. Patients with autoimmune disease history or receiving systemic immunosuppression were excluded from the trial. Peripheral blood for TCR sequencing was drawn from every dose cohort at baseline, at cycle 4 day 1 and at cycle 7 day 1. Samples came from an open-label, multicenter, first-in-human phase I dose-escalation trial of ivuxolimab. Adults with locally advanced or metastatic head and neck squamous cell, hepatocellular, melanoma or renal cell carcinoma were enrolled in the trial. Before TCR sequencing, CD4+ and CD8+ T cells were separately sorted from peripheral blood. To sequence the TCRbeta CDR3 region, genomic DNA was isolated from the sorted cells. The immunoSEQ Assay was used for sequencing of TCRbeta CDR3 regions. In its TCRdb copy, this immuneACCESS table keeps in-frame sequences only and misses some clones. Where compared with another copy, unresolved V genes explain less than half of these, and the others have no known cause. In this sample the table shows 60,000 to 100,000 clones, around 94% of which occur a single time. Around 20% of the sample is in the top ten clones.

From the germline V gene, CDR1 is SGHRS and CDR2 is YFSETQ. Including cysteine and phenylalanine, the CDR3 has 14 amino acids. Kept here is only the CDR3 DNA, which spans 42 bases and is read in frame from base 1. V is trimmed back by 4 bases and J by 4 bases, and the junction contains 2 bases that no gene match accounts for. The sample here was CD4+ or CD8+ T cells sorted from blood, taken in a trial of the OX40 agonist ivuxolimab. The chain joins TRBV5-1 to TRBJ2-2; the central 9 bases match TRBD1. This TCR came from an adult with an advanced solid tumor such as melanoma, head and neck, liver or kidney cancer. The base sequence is TGCGCCAGCAGCGACAGGGGGGGCACCGGGGAGCTGTTTTTT. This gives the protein CASSDRGGTGELFF.